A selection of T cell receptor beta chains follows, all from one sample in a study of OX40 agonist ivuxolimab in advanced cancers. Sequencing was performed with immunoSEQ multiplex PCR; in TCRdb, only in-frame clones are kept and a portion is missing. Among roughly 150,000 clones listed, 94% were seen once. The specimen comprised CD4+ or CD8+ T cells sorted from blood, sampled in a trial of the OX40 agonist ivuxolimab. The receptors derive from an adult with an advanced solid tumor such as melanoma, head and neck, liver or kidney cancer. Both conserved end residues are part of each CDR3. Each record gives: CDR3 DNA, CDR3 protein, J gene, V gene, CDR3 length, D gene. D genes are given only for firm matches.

cdr3_nt: TGCGCCAGCAGTCAATTAGGCGACACAGGTACCAACTACGAGCAGTACTTC
cdr3_aa: CASSQLGDTGTNYEQYF
j_call: TRBJ2-7
v_call: TRBV23-1
cdr3_length: 17
d_call: .

cdr3_nt: TGTGCCAGTAGTGGGGGTAGCTCCTACAATGAGCAGTTCTTC
cdr3_aa: CASSGGSSYNEQFF
j_call: TRBJ2-1
v_call: TRBV19
cdr3_length: 14
d_call: .

cdr3_nt: TGTGCCAGCAGTACTCGCACCAATTCCTACAATGAGCAGTTCTTC
cdr3_aa: CASSTRTNSYNEQFF
j_call: TRBJ2-1
v_call: TRBV5-4
cdr3_length: 15
d_call: .

cdr3_nt: TGTGCCATCAGGGACCTTACAGTTAACACTGAAGCTTTCTTT
cdr3_aa: CAIRDLTVNTEAFF
j_call: TRBJ1-1
v_call: TRBV10-3
cdr3_length: 14
d_call: .

cdr3_nt: TGTGCCAGCAGCAAATTCGCAGGGGCTGGGGCCAACGTCCTGACTTTC
cdr3_aa: CASSKFAGAGANVLTF
j_call: TRBJ2-6
v_call: TRBV21-1
cdr3_length: 16
d_call: .

cdr3_nt: TGCGCCAGCAGCTTGGTGGGGGAGGCGTACTCTGGGGCCAACGTCCTGACTTTC
cdr3_aa: CASSLVGEAYSGANVLTF
j_call: TRBJ2-6
v_call: TRBV5-1
cdr3_length: 18
d_call: .

cdr3_nt: TGCGCCAGCAGCCAAGGAAATACAGGGATTGAGCAGTTCTTC
cdr3_aa: CASSQGNTGIEQFF
j_call: TRBJ2-1
v_call: TRBV4-1
cdr3_length: 14
d_call: .

cdr3_nt: TGTGCCAGCAGCTTGGGCCCGAGCTCCTACGAGCAGTACTTC
cdr3_aa: CASSLGPSSYEQYF
j_call: TRBJ2-7
v_call: TRBV7-2
cdr3_length: 14
d_call: .

cdr3_nt: TGTGCCAGCAGCTTAGGGGCAGGAACCGGTGAGCAGTTCTTC
cdr3_aa: CASSLGAGTGEQFF
j_call: TRBJ2-1
v_call: TRBV7-6
cdr3_length: 14
d_call: .

cdr3_nt: TGTGCCAGTAGGGGGAAACCGGGACAACCGACAGATACGCAGTATTTT
cdr3_aa: CASRGKPGQPTDTQYF
j_call: TRBJ2-3
v_call: TRBV19
cdr3_length: 16
d_call: .